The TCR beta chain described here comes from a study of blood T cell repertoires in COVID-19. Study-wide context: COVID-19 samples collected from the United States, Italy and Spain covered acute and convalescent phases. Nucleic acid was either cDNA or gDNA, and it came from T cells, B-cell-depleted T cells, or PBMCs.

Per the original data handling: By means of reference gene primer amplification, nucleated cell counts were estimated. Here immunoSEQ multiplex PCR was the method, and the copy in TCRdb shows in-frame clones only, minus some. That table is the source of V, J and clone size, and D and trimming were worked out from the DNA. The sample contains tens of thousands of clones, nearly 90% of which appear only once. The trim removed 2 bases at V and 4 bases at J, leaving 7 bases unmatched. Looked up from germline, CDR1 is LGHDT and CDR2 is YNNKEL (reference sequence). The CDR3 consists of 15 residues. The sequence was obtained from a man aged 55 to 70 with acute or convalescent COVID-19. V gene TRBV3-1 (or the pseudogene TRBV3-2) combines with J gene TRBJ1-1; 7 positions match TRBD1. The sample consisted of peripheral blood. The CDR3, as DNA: TGTGCCAGCAGCCAATTAACAGGGGAAGGCACTGAAGCTTTCTTT. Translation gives CASSQLTGEGTEAFF.